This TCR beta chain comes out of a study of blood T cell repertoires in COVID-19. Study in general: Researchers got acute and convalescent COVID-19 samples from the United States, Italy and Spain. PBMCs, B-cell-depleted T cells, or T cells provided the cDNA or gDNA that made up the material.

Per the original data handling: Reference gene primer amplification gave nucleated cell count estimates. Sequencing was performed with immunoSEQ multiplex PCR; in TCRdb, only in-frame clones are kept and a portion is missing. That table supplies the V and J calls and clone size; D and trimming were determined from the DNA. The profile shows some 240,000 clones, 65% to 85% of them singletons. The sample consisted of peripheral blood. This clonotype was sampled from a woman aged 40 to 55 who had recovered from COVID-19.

The CDR3 loop is CASSDQGGNSPLHF. As DNA, the CDR3 is TGTGCCAGCAGTGACCAGGGAGGCAATTCACCCCTCCACTTT. The chain links TRBV2 to TRBJ1-6; maybe TRBD1 (5 bases). The germline V and J ends were trimmed by 3 bases and 7 bases, with 10 bases remaining between them. The germline CDR1 and CDR2 sequences are SNHLY and FYNNEI. The CDR3 loop spans 14 amino acids.